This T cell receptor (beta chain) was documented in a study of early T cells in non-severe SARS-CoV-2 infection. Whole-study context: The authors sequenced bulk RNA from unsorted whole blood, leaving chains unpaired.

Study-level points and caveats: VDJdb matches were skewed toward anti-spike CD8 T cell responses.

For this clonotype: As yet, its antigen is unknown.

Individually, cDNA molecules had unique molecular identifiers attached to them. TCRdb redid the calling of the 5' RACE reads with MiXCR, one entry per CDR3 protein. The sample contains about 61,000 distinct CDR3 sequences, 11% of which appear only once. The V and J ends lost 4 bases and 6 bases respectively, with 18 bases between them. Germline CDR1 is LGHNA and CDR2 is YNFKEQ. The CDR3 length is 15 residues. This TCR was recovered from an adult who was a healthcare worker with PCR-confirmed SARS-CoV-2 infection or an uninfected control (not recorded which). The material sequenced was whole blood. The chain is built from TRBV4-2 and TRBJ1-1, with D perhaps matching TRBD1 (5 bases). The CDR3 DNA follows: TGTGCCAGCAGCCTATCGACGGGGCTTGGTGCTGAAGCTTTCTTT. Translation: CASSLSTGLGAEAFF.